These 22 T cell receptor beta chains were sequenced from one sample in a study of T-cell reconstitution after alpha-beta-depleted transplantation in children. Library preparation (for TCRbeta) was performed with unique molecular identifiers. TCRdb redid the calling of the PCR reads with MiXCR, one entry per CDR3 protein. This sample has a few hundred thousand distinct CDR3 sequences, with 10% to 13% found just once. The sample was PBMCs from the stem cell graft donor, taken from the stem cell graft. These TCRs come from a human donor who donated a stem cell graft to a child with acute lymphoblastic leukemia.

This clonotype was seen repeatedly, ten times or more. This chain uses TRBV7-9 with TRBJ2-1; D not resolved. The V gene's germline CDR1 is SEHNR and CDR2 FQNEAQ (reference sequence). Trimming shortened V by 4 bases and J by 0 bases, and 7 bases separated the two germline ends. The CDR3 has 14 amino acids. The CDR3 DNA reads as TGTGCCAGCAGCTCCCCGCGCTCCTACAATGAGCAGTTCTTC. This translates into CASSSPRSYNEQFF. The entire variable domain, with the rest obtained from reference TRBV7-9 and TRBJ2-1, is as follows: DTGVSQNPRHKITKRGQNVTFRCDPISEHNRLYWYRQTLGQGPEFLTYFQNEAQLEKSRLLSDRFSAERPKGSFSTLEIQRTEQGDSAMYLCASSSPRSYNEQFFGPGTRLTVL.

There are a few counts of this clonotype. The rearrangement links TRBV29-1 to TRBJ2-1; D possibly corresponds to TRBD2 (6 bases). This CDR3 spans 13 amino acids. V shed 1 base and J shed 5 bases, with 9 bases lying between them. Per germline, CDR1 SQVTM and CDR2 ANQGSEA. CDR3 in DNA: TGCAGCGTTGAAGTGGGGACTCACAATGAGCAGTTCTTC. This gives the protein CSVEVGTHNEQFF.

This clonotype turned up a few times. This chain joins TRBV5-1 and TRBJ1-5; possibly TRBD1 for D (5 bases). The CDR3 sequence is 13 residues long. Germline loops: CDR1 SGHRS, CDR2 YFSETQ. Trimming stripped 5 bases from V and 4 bases from J, with 10 bases between. CDR3 residues: CASSHGANQPQHF. The CDR3, as DNA: TGCGCCAGCAGTCATGGGGCTAATCAGCCCCAGCATTTT.

The gene calls are TRBV4-1 and TRBJ1-1, with D unclear. The CDR3 length is 13 residues. Trimming removed 4 bases from V and 3 bases from J, with 9 bases in between. Germline values: CDR1 MGHRA, CDR2 YSYEKL. The CDR3 nucleotides read TGCGCCAGCAGCCTCCCAAGGCACACTGAAGCTTTCTTT. Its protein product is CASSLPRHTEAFF.

This chain connects TRBV7-8 to TRBJ2-4; maybe TRBD1 (5 bases). The germline gives CDR1 SGHVS, CDR2 FQNEAQ. The V gene lost 1 base and the J gene lost 4 bases, with 14 bases spanning the gap. This CDR3 region has 16 residues. The CDR3 nucleotides are TGTGCCAGCAGCTTAGTGTGGCAGGGCGGAAAAAACATTCAGTACTTC. Translated: CASSLVWQGGKNIQYF.

The chain has TRBV7-2 and TRBJ2-7, with TRBD2 matching over 12 bases. Per germline, CDR1 SGHTA and CDR2 FQGNSA. This CDR3 has 14 residues. J lost 5 bases, V lost 6 bases, and 5 bases had no gene match. The CDR3 sequence: CASSLAGGLHEQYF. CDR3 coding DNA: TGTGCCAGCAGTCTAGCGGGAGGGCTTCACGAGCAGTACTTC.

The chain links TRBV29-1 to TRBJ1-1, with a tentative D call TRBD1 (6 bases). The V end was cut by 4 bases, the J end by 5 bases, with 14 bases between. The CDR3 contains 13 residues. The germline gives CDR1 SQVTM, CDR2 ANQGSEA. CDR3 sequence reads: CSVGGRGGTEAFF. Written as DNA, the CDR3 is TGCAGCGTTGGAGGCAGGGGAGGGACTGAAGCTTTCTTT.

This clonotype showed up just a few times. The chain recombines TRBV6-2 or TRBV6-3 with TRBJ2-7; D gene ambiguous. The CDR3 runs to 21 residues. Per the germline V gene, CDR1 is MNHEY and CDR2 is SVGEGT. The germline V and J ends were trimmed by 5 bases and 1 base, with 33 bases remaining between them. CDR3 loop: CASSRRKHLPSSVLPSYEQYF. The CDR3 nucleotides read TGTGCCAGCAGTCGCAGGAAACACCTTCCTTCTTCCGTACTTCCTTCCTACGAGCAGTACTTC.

In its sample, this clonotype was seen many times. CDR3 sequence: CASSSRTEQFF. CDR3 DNA: TGTGCCAGCAGCTCCCGGACGGAGCAGTTCTTC. This chain joins TRBV6-2 or TRBV6-3 and TRBJ2-1, with unresolved D. V gave up 6 bases and J gave up 10 bases, with 10 bases separating them. Per the germline V gene, CDR1 is MNHEY and CDR2 is SVGEGT. The CDR3 consists of 11 residues.

The chain couples TRBV5-6 to TRBJ2-6, with TRBD1 matching 10 bases. CDR3 length equals 19 residues. The germline V gene has CDR1 SGHDT and CDR2 YYEEEE. After removal of 5 bases from V and 0 bases from J, the junction contained 11 bases not matched to a gene. The chain's CDR3 is CASRLGDRGSFSGANVLTF. As DNA, the CDR3 is TGTGCCAGCAGGCTCGGGGACAGGGGTTCGTTCTCTGGGGCCAACGTCCTGACTTTC.

This clonotype was found a few times. The V and J genes are TRBV27 and TRBJ2-1; 8 bases map to TRBD2. The germline V gene encodes CDR1 MNHEY and CDR2 SMNVEV (reference sequence). V was pared by 3 bases and J by 4 bases, with 5 bases of the junction left unmatched. This CDR3 region has 15 residues. CDR3 amino acids: CASSFGSGKYNEQFF. The CDR3 DNA sequence: TGTGCCAGCAGTTTTGGTAGCGGGAAGTACAATGAGCAGTTCTTC.

This clonotype was picked up a small number of times. This sequence joins TRBV30 and TRBJ2-3; 9 positions agree with TRBD1. The CDR3 runs 15 residues. Germline CDR1 is GTSNPN and CDR2 is SVGIG (reference sequence). Unmatched junction bases numbered 6, after V lost 1 base and J lost 4 bases. The chain's CDR3 is CAWSEGTGSSDTQYF. The CDR3, as DNA: TGTGCCTGGAGTGAAGGGACAGGGAGTTCAGATACGCAGTATTTT.

This clonotype has ten or more counts. CDR3 region: CASSQSIRVGGGNEKLFF. CDR3 bases: TGCGCCAGCAGCCAAAGCATTAGGGTAGGTGGCGGAAATGAAAAACTGTTTTTT. The rearrangement uses TRBV4-1 and TRBJ1-4; D remains unclear. This CDR3 spans 18 amino acids. Germline lookup yields CDR1 MGHRA and CDR2 YSYEKL. V was pared by 2 bases and J by 5 bases, with 21 bases between.

J is TRBJ2-7 and V is TRBV18; TRBD2 aligns across 7 bases. The germline gives CDR1 KGHSH, CDR2 LQKENI. This CDR3 has 13 residues. The J segment lost 2 bases and the V segment lost 4 bases, leaving 2 bases of the junction unmatched. The CDR3 coding sequence is TGTGCCAGCTCACGGGGGGGAGCCTACGAGCAGTACTTC. Translation gives CASSRGGAYEQYF.

The V and J genes are TRBV5-1 and TRBJ2-2, with D uncertain. The CDR3 consists of 15 residues. Trimming removed 2 bases from V and 4 bases from J, with 12 bases in between. The V gene's germline CDR1 is SGHRS and CDR2 YFSETQ. As DNA, the CDR3 is TGCGCCAGCAGCTTCGGCCAGGCAGCCACCGGGGAGCTGTTTTTT. Translation gives CASSFGQAATGELFF.

This clonotype has only a few counts. The J gene is TRBJ2-7, the V gene TRBV4-1; no clear D. Germline CDR1 reads MGHRA; CDR2 reads YSYEKL. Trimming shortened V by 0 bases and J by 0 bases, and 9 bases separated the two germline ends. The CDR3 covers 15 residues. CDR3 sequence reads: CASSQDFAVSYEQYF. In DNA, the CDR3 is TGCGCCAGCAGCCAAGATTTTGCAGTCTCCTACGAGCAGTACTTC.

The chain carries TRBV11-2 and TRBJ2-7; TRBD1 might be the D (6 bases). CDR1 is SGHAT and CDR2 is FQNNGV in the germline V gene. Trimming shortened V by 5 bases and J by 4 bases, and 9 bases separated the two germline ends. There are 12 residues in the CDR3. The CDR3 loop reads CASSGTKYEQYF. The CDR3 coding sequence is TGTGCCAGCAGCGGGACAAAATACGAGCAGTACTTC.

The chain couples TRBV20-1 to TRBJ1-4; D is perhaps TRBD1 (6 bases). Trimming removed 4 bases at V and 0 bases at J, with 12 bases between. This CDR3 region has 15 residues. From germline, CDR1 is DFQATT and CDR2 SNEGSKA (reference sequence). The CDR3 region is CSATGGDATNEKLFF. In DNA, the CDR3 is TGCAGTGCTACCGGGGGCGATGCAACTAATGAAAAACTGTTTTTT.

This clonotype was recorded a few times. The chain uses TRBV5-1 and TRBJ1-6, with D hard to call. V lost 4 bases and J lost 7, with 18 bases in between. The germline V gene encodes CDR1 SGHRS and CDR2 YFSETQ. The CDR3 loop spans 16 amino acids. The CDR3 here is CASSLTAGNGNSPLHF. The CDR3, as DNA: TGCGCCAGCAGCCTCACCGCGGGGAACGGCAATTCACCCCTCCACTTT.

The chain couples TRBV7-2 to TRBJ2-1, with D possibly matching TRBD2 (6 bases). Germline CDR1 is SGHTA and CDR2 is FQGNSA. The CDR3 has 14 amino acids. Trimming stripped 2 bases from V and 5 bases from J, with 10 bases between. CDR3 region: CASSLSAGNNEQFF. CDR3 coding DNA: TGTGCCAGCAGCTTATCAGCGGGTAACAATGAGCAGTTCTTC.

This clonotype appeared a few times. This chain joins TRBV5-1 and TRBJ2-6, with D unresolved. There are 14 residues in the CDR3. Germline V gene sequence: CDR1 SGHRS, CDR2 YFSETQ. The V end lost 5 bases, the J end lost 6 bases, and 12 bases lay between the germline ends. Written as DNA, the CDR3 is TGCGCCAGCAGAGTCCAGTCCGAGGCCAACGTCCTGACTTTC. Translating gives CASRVQSEANVLTF.

In its sample, this clonotype was seen many times. The chain is built from TRBV7-8 and TRBJ2-2; D tentatively fits TRBD1 or TRBD2 (5 bases each). The CDR3 extends over 15 amino acids. The V and J ends lost 0 bases and 0 bases respectively, with 5 bases between them. In germline, CDR1 is SGHVS, CDR2 FQNEAQ. The chain's CDR3 is CASSLAGPNTGELFF. The CDR3 DNA sequence: TGTGCCAGCAGCTTAGCGGGACCGAACACCGGGGAGCTGTTTTTT.